This entry features one T cell receptor beta chain sequence. Its cognate antigen has yet to be identified. Base qualities are not at hand, and no much larger clone is one base apart. The intended sense of this specimen's treatment or condition label: in vitro stimulation with specific CMV peptide epitopes to enrich CMV-specific T cells. CDR1 LNHDA and CDR2 SQIVND are derived from the germline V gene (reference sequence). Here V drops 6 bases and J drops 6 bases, and the junction holds 8 bases not matched to any gene. From its cysteine to its valine, the CDR3 spans 14 amino acids. The CDR3 DNA has 42 bases and is translated from base 1. These reads were obtained on an Illumina HiSeq 1500. In TCRdb, the public reads were trimmed at Q25 with fastp and aligned with MiXCR, with productive beta chains retained. Each record represents a unique CDR3 protein, reported with the most common genes and DNA among its rows. A total of 750,000 to 900,000 distinct CDR3 sequences appear in this sample, just under 30% of them only once. The top ten clonotypes cover 13% of the sample.

The data belong to a study of T cell repertoires in cytomegalovirus infection (dated by TCRdb to between 2019 and 2020). Notes on the research overall: Peptide stimulations targeted recently identified HLA-C-restricted CMV epitopes, whose presentation resists viral immunomodulation, together with well-studied HLA-B-restricted epitopes. Donor HLA type was relevant to the analysis, as public TCR beta signatures indicated carriage of CMV infection together with the matching HLA type.

Broader findings and caveats from the paper: Carriers of CMV infection plus the relevant HLA type were discriminated by the cumulative frequency of public TCR beta family members in the study cohort and in an independent 352-donor cohort. The ex vivo response was dominated by HLA-C-restricted CMV-specific TCR beta clonotypes, which also provided the single most frequent clonotype in two of eight donors.

The TCR originated in a human donor in good health (CMV status not recorded). Some clones in this sample may be carry-over from other donors' samples. The chain is assembled from TRBV19 and TRBJ2-7; TRBD1 aligns with 10 central bases. This specimen was cultured CD8+ T cells from PBMCs, taken from culture after CMV antigen stimulation. The nucleotides are TGTGCCAGTAGCCCCGGGACAGGGGACTTCGAGCAGTACGTC. This codes for CASSPGTGDFEQYV.